Presented here are 19 T cell receptor beta chains from one specimen sequenced in a study of cytomegalovirus exposure and HLA in healthy donors. PCR amplification relied on 60 Vbeta primers (plus 13 Jbeta primers). Repertoires were generated with immunoSEQ multiplex PCR, while TCRdb's copy carries only in-frame clones and drops some. This sample carries roughly 160,000 clones, more than 75% of them seen once, and the ten largest clones take approximately 2.5%. The sequencing input was PBMCs. These receptors were collected from a man younger than 40 in good health and CMV-seropositive.

This clone was counted a single time. The chain employs TRBV27 and TRBJ1-1, with 7 bases lining up with TRBD1. This CDR3 is 13 amino acids long. J gave up 3 bases and V 5 bases, and 3 bases lay outside the gene matches. Germline assignment: CDR1 MNHEY and CDR2 SMNVEV (reference sequence). CDR3 sequence reads: CASSLDRDTEAFF. CDR3 nucleotide sequence: TGTGCCAGCAGTCTCGACAGGGACACTGAAGCTTTCTTT.

This chain joins TRBV5-4 and TRBJ2-5; TRBD1 is a possible D gene (6 bases). Trimming stripped 3 bases from V and 1 base from J, with 16 bases between. The CDR3 spans 16 residues. The V gene's germline CDR1 is SGHNT and CDR2 YYREEE (reference sequence). The CDR3 region has the DNA TGTGCCAGCAGCTCGTCTCGGTGGGGGCCCCAAGAGACCCAGTACTTC. It encodes CASSSSRWGPQETQYF.

The V gene is TRBV7-4, the J gene TRBJ2-7, with TRBD2 matching 11 bases. Trimming removed 4 bases from V and 0 bases from J; junction bases left unmatched: 14. The CDR3 has 19 residues. The germline V gene encodes CDR1 SGHVT and CDR2 SQSDAQ. The CDR3 protein is CASSSPGLAAELSSYEQYV. CDR3 bases: TGTGCCAGCAGCTCCCCGGGACTAGCGGCCGAGCTTTCCTCCTACGAGCAGTACGTC.

The chain uses TRBV7-3 and TRBJ2-3; 15 bases match TRBD2. Germline values: CDR1 SGHTA, CDR2 FQGTGA. Trimming removed 4 bases from V and 4 bases from J; junction bases left unmatched: 3. The CDR3 runs to 16 residues. The CDR3 sequence is CASSSGLAGGADTQYF. The CDR3 nucleotides are TGTGCCAGCAGCTCCGGACTAGCGGGAGGGGCAGATACGCAGTATTTT.

V is TRBV28 and J is TRBJ1-5, with no clear D. Trimming removed 5 bases from V and 11 bases from J, with 16 bases in between. This CDR3 spans 13 amino acids. The germline gives CDR1 MDHEN, CDR2 SYDVKM. The CDR3 loop is CASSPPQQMAQHF. For the CDR3, the DNA is TGTGCCAGCAGTCCCCCCCAACAGATGGCCCAGCATTTT.

The chain recombines TRBV11-2 with TRBJ2-2; 10 bases are a match to TRBD1. There are 15 residues in the CDR3. In germline, CDR1 is SGHAT, CDR2 FQNNGV. Trimming took 7 bases from V and 7 from J; bases not matched to a gene: 9. The CDR3 loop reads CASTPGTGAVGELFF. The CDR3 bases are TGTGCCAGCACCCCCGGGACAGGGGCGGTCGGGGAGCTGTTTTTT.

The V and J genes are TRBV6-4 and TRBJ2-2, with 11 bases identical to TRBD1. The CDR3 runs 15 residues. The ends lost 6 bases at V and 3 bases at J; junction bases unmatched: 3. In germline, CDR1 is MRHNA, CDR2 SNTAGT. DNA for the CDR3: TGTGCCAGCAGGAGGGACAGGGGGGACACCGGGGAGCTGTTTTTT. Its translation is CASRRDRGDTGELFF.

The chain recombines TRBV5-6 with TRBJ2-5; possible D gene TRBD2, 6 bases. Germline V gene lookup returns CDR1 SGHDT and CDR2 YYEEEE. The CDR3 loop spans 12 amino acids. The V end was cut by 4 bases, the J end by 7 bases, with 11 bases between. In DNA, the CDR3 is TGTGCCAGCAGCCCTATGGGGGGGACCCAGTACTTC. This translates into CASSPMGGTQYF.

V usage is TRBV7-2 and J usage is TRBJ2-5; 8 bases match TRBD2. CDR3 length equals 16 residues. The trim removed 0 bases at V and 6 bases at J, leaving 9 bases unmatched. CDR1 and CDR2 from the germline V gene are SGHTA and FQGNSA. CDR3 nucleotide sequence: TGTGCCAGCAGCTTAGCACCAAGCGGGAGTAAGCAGACCCAGTACTTC. It translates to CASSLAPSGSKQTQYF.

In regard to this clone: The same CDR3 is also encoded by other DNA sequences in this sample. V usage is TRBV2 and J usage is TRBJ1-5; 8 positions match TRBD1. The length of the CDR3 is 13 residues. Trimming took 7 bases from V and 2 from J; bases not matched to a gene: 1. Germline V gene sequence: CDR1 SNHLY, CDR2 FYNNEI. CDR3 nucleotides: TGTGCCAGCATGGGACAGGGCAATCAGCCCCAGCATTTT. Amino acids: CASMGQGNQPQHF.

V is TRBV4-2 and J is TRBJ2-7; TRBD1 agrees at 10 bases. Trimming cost V 1 base and J 5 bases; bases outside gene matches: 5. Germline values: CDR1 LGHNA, CDR2 YNFKEQ. The CDR3 is 15 amino acids. In nucleotides, the CDR3 is TGTGCCAGCAGCCAAGTGGGACAGGGGAACCACGAGCAGTACTTC. It translates to CASSQVGQGNHEQYF.

The J gene is TRBJ2-1, the V gene TRBV4-2; possible D gene TRBD1, 6 bases. From germline, CDR1 is LGHNA and CDR2 YNFKEQ. This CDR3 comprises 17 residues. The V end was cut by 1 base, the J end by 2 bases, with 15 bases between. The DNA for the CDR3 is TGTGCCAGCAGCCAAGTTTCAGCGGACAGAACCTACAATGAGCAGTTCTTC. This sequence encodes CASSQVSADRTYNEQFF.

The chain has TRBV10-1 and TRBJ1-5, with D perhaps matching TRBD1 (6 bases). V was pared by 0 bases and J by 5 bases, with 11 bases between. The CDR3 runs to 15 residues. Germline-derived CDR1 and CDR2 are WNHNN and SYGVQD (reference sequence). CDR3 region: CASSESTGLHQPQHF. CDR3 coding DNA: TGCGCCAGCAGTGAGTCTACAGGGCTCCATCAGCCCCAGCATTTT.

This chain connects TRBV4-2 to TRBJ1-4, with D unresolved. Per the germline V gene, CDR1 is LGHNA and CDR2 is YNFKEQ. The CDR3 runs 15 residues. Trimming took 0 bases from V and 0 from J, leaving 5 bases between them. Here the CDR3 DNA reads TGTGCCAGCAGCCAAGAGGCTGCAACTAATGAAAAACTGTTTTTT. Translated, it gives CASSQEAATNEKLFF.

Remarks on this clone: One end of the junction varies from germline; a read error may be responsible. This chain connects TRBV2 to TRBJ2-2; D is perhaps TRBD2 (6 bases). The germline gives CDR1 SNHLY, CDR2 FYNNEI. The CDR3 is 14 amino acids. The CDR3 is CASSGGNRGGELLF. The CDR3 nucleotides are TGTGCCAGCAGTGGAGGGAACCGGGGCGGGGAGCTGCTTTTT.

The chain combines TRBV27 with TRBJ2-2; TRBD2 is a possible D gene (5 bases). The CDR3 totals 15 residues. CDR1 is MNHEY and CDR2 is SMNVEV in the germline V gene (reference sequence). V gave up 7 bases and J gave up 1 base, with 13 bases separating them. The DNA for the CDR3 is TGTGCCAGCACCGCGCGGGCCCAGAACACCGGGGAGCTGTTTTTT. Protein: CASTARAQNTGELFF.

This chain joins TRBV4-1 and TRBJ1-2; 10 bases line up with TRBD1. Trimming cost V 4 bases and J 3 bases; bases outside gene matches: 2. The length of the CDR3 is 14 residues. Germline values: CDR1 MGHRA, CDR2 YSYEKL. The CDR3 bases are TGCGCCAGCAGCCTGACAGGGGGCGACTATGGCTACACCTTC. Translated: CASSLTGGDYGYTF.

The CDR3 DNA reads as TGTGCCAGCAGTTCCCGACTAGCGGGGCGGGTAAGAGAGACCCAGTACTTC. Its translation is CASSSRLAGRVRETQYF. V is TRBV27 and J is TRBJ2-5, with 11 bases that match TRBD2. CDR1 and CDR2 (germline): MNHEY, SMNVEV (reference sequence). CDR3 length equals 17 residues. Trimming took 4 bases from V and 4 from J; bases not matched to a gene: 11.

The chain joins TRBV11-3 to TRBJ2-2; unclear D gene. Per germline, CDR1 SGHNT and CDR2 YENEEA. There are 13 residues in the CDR3. Trimming left V 0 bases short and J 5 bases short, with 4 bases between. The CDR3 DNA sequence: TGTGCCAGCAGCTTAGATCTTACCGGGGAGCTGTTTTTT. Protein: CASSLDLTGELFF.